The 10 T cell receptor beta chains below all came from one sample that was sequenced in a study of blood T cell repertoires in COVID-19 (TCRdb year 2020). The library relied on the immunoSEQ multiplex PCR assay. What TCRdb holds here is the immuneACCESS table cut down to in-frame rearrangements. Part of the clones is not present; checked against another copy, under half of the missing clones reflect an unresolved V gene, and the others are unexplained. This sample has a few hundred thousand clones in its table, and 85% of those were observed once. 3% to 4% of the sample rests with the top ten. Sequencing used peripheral blood. The receptors come from a woman between 18 and 29 years old with acute or convalescent COVID-19.

The chain carries TRBV5-6 and TRBJ2-7; D perhaps matches TRBD2 (5 bases). V was shortened by 4 bases and J by 3 bases, with 8 bases between the two germline ends. CDR1 and CDR2 from the germline V gene are SGHDT and YYEEEE. CDR3 size: 12 residues. The chain's CDR3 is CASSRLSYEQYF. CDR3 nucleotide sequence: TGTGCCAGCAGCCGACTAAGCTACGAGCAGTACTTC.

A remark on this clone: Other DNA sequences in the sample encode the same CDR3. V and J are TRBV10-3 and TRBJ2-7; D is possibly TRBD1 (5 bases). Trimming took off 4 bases at V and 1 base at J, with 8 bases between the two ends. This CDR3 has 13 amino acids. Germline-derived CDR1 and CDR2 are ENHRY and SYGVKD. The CDR3 DNA reads TGTGCCATCAGTGGAGACAGTTCCTACGAGCAGTACTTC. Translated, it gives CAISGDSSYEQYF.

The rearrangement joins TRBV13 to TRBJ2-2, with 10 positions matching TRBD1. J was trimmed by 1 base and V by 5 bases; bases with no gene match: 1. In germline, CDR1 is PRHDT, CDR2 FYEKMQ (reference sequence). This CDR3 is built from 15 residues. CDR3 coding DNA: TGTGCCAGCAGCGACAGGGGGCGGAACACCGGGGAGCTGTTTTTT. This codes for CASSDRGRNTGELFF.

The J gene is TRBJ2-3, the V gene TRBV5-1; 7 bases line up with TRBD1. Germline CDR1 SGHRS, CDR2 YFSETQ. CDR3 length: 16 amino acids. Unmatched junction bases numbered 4, after V lost 0 bases and J lost 0 bases. The CDR3: CASSLGQGPSTDTQYF. The CDR3 DNA reads TGCGCCAGCAGCTTGGGACAGGGCCCAAGCACAGATACGCAGTATTTT. Using reference TRBV5-1 and TRBJ2-3 for the parts outside the CDR3, the full variable domain is KAGVTQTPRYLIKTRGQQVTLSCSPISGHRSVSWYQQTPGQGLQFLFEYFSETQRNKGNFPGRFSGRQFSNSRSEMNVSTLELGDSALYLCASSLGQGPSTDTQYFGPGTRLTVL.

V is TRBV10-2 and J is TRBJ1-1; a possible D gene is TRBD1 (6 bases). CDR1 is WSHSY and CDR2 is SAAADI in the germline V gene. This CDR3 is built from 14 residues. The V end was cut by 6 bases, the J end by 2 bases, with 13 bases between. The CDR3 region has the DNA TGCGCCAGCAGCGCCGGGACAACAAACACTGAAGCTTTCTTT. Protein product: CASSAGTTNTEAFF.

About this clone itself: This specimen includes other DNA sequences encoding the same CDR3. The J gene is TRBJ2-7, the V gene TRBV5-4; 10 bases map to TRBD2. The CDR3 is made up of 15 amino acids. V lost 0 bases and J lost 2; bases outside the gene matches: 2. Germline V gene data show CDR1 as SGHNT and CDR2 as YYREEE (reference sequence). The CDR3 region has the DNA TGTGCCAGCAGCTTGGCCGGGACTAGCGCCTACGAGCAGTACTTC. This encodes CASSLAGTSAYEQYF.

The rearrangement joins TRBV6-5 to TRBJ1-1; D gene uncertain. Trimming left V 9 bases short and J 3 bases short, with 14 bases between. The germline gives CDR1 MNHEY, CDR2 SVGAGI. CDR3 length: 13 residues. DNA for the CDR3: TGTGCCAGTCGAAATAGTGCGGACACTGAAGCTTTCTTT. As protein: CASRNSADTEAFF.

The V and J genes are TRBV27 and TRBJ2-1, with 11 bases matching TRBD1. The CDR3 covers 16 residues. Germline CDR1 is MNHEY and CDR2 is SMNVEV (reference sequence). With V trimmed by 0 bases and J by 6 bases, 4 bases remained unmatched. This chain's CDR3 is CASSLSTGQGVNEQFF. The CDR3 coding sequence is TGTGCCAGCAGTTTATCGACGGGACAGGGGGTCAATGAGCAGTTCTTC.

The chain has TRBV11-2 and TRBJ2-3; TRBD2 matches at 14 bases. Losses at the gene ends were 1 base for V and 13 bases for J; bases not matched to a gene: 10. CDR1 and CDR2 from the germline V gene are SGHAT and FQNNGV. The CDR3 is 16 amino acids. The CDR3 DNA sequence: TGTGCCAGCAGCTTAGGCGGGACTAGCGGGAGACCTCCTAAGTATTTT. This encodes CASSLGGTSGRPPKYF.

Of note for this clone: An end of the junction differs from the germline gene, which may be a read error. The chain has TRBV5-5 and TRBJ1-2, with 10 bases aligning to TRBD1. The CDR3 spans 13 residues. Germline V gives CDR1 SGHKS, CDR2 YYEKEE (reference sequence). CDR3 sequence reads: CASSLGQGMGYTF. The CDR3 DNA is TGTGCCAGCAGTTTGGGACAGGGGATGGGCTACACCTTC.